These T cell receptor beta chains were read from a single sample in a study of T-cell reconstitution after alpha-beta-depleted transplantation in children. TCRdb reprocessed the PCR reads via MiXCR and lists one record per CDR3 protein. The sample carries 400,000 to 450,000 distinct CDR3 sequences, around two fifths recorded once. Specimen: PBMCs, collected before TCRalphabeta/CD19-depleted stem cell transplant. The receptor set was obtained from a girl aged 2-10 years with aplastic anemia, due to receive a stem cell transplant. Each CDR3 is given with its conserved first and last residue. Each record gives: V gene, CDR3 protein.

TRBV7-2 | CASSSREPPYEQYF
TRBV20-1 | CSARKTGGLGQPQHF
TRBV5-1 | CASSLGQGSYEQYF
TRBV29-1 | CSVLEGPYEQYF
TRBV10-3 | CAISEFKYNEQFF
TRBV28 | CASSPSGRDEQYF
TRBV20-1 | CSGDGDPNYGYTF
TRBV4-1 | CASSQGDGGAFF
TRBV12-3/TRBV12-4 | CASSLLRTEAFF
TRBV7-9 | CASSPSKRRSGWDEQFF
TRBV12-3/TRBV12-4 | CASTPGESSYEQYF
TRBV18 | CASLDRVRKKNTGELFF
TRBV10-3 | CAAAGGPRDEQFF
TRBV20-1 | CSARVPLAGGPNQETQYF
TRBV20-1 | CSARDPRAFSGTDTQYF
TRBV7-6 | CASSDGDRVYKQYF
TRBV6-1 | CASSRDRGLGQPQHF
TRBV6-7 | CASSYSIGPSAYEQYF
TRBV7-9 | CASSLGFRDRETQYF
TRBV19 | CASSTQRTGPNQPQHF
TRBV6-4 | CASSENRGGEVGGYTF
TRBV7-2 | CASSLARSGFIFSTDTQYF
TRBV20-1 | CSACNTFWDGGLRQPQHF
TRBV9 | CASSRTSGRADGELFF
TRBV18 | CASSPEGTDYGYTF
TRBV2 | CASSEARLEQYF
TRBV7-9 | CASIQGKLDNEQFF
TRBV20-1 | CSATPSTGNEQYF
TRBV28 | CASSSGADPQETQYF
TRBV4-2 | CASSRQSLTTGLQETQYF
TRBV20-1 | CSARQSSYEQYF
TRBV20-1 | CSARVRGPTDTQYF
TRBV20-1 | CSATTSATQYF
TRBV6-5 | CASSSGQGPYGYTF
TRBV5-1 | CASSPLAGNSYEQYF
TRBV6-9 | CASRTGTSGTDTQYF
TRBV12-3/TRBV12-4 | CASTRGGTQYF
TRBV12-3/TRBV12-4 | CASSWGGSYEQYF
TRBV20-1 | CSAGPGQRVEQYF
TRBV29-1 | CSVVLTEKRIYNEQFF
TRBV12-3/TRBV12-4 | CASSWEGAGYGYTF
TRBV2 | CASWEIGTENTGELFF
TRBV7-2 | CASSLVGRPDTQYF
TRBV4-2 | CASSQLLEVSSYNEQFF
TRBV4-3 | CASSQGRGDTQYF